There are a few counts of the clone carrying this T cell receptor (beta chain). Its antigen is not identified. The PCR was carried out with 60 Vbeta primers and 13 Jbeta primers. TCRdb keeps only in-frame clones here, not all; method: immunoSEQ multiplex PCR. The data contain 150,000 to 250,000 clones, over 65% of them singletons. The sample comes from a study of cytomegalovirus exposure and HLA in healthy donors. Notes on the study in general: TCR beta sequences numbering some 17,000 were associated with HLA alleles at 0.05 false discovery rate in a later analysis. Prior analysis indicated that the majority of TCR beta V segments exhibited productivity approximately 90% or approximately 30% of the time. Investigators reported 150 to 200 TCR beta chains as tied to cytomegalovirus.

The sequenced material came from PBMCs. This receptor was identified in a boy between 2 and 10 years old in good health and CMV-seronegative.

The DNA for the CDR3 is TGTGCCAGCAGCTTCCCGGGACAGGGGGCAGGGGCTTTCTTT. Translating it yields CASSFPGQGAGAFF. The chain links TRBV11-3 to TRBJ1-1, with TRBD1 matching 12 bases. The CDR3 is 14 amino acids. J lost 11 bases, V lost 3 bases, and 7 bases had no gene match. Germline assignment: CDR1 SGHNT and CDR2 YENEEA.